This TCR beta chain was retrieved from a study of T cell responses to AZD1222 COVID-19 vaccine. Study-wide results and caveats: The peak T cell response came first, and repertoires were sampled only after it.

Germline V CDR1 and CDR2: SGHTA, FQGNSA. The CDR3 length is 15 residues. V lost 2 bases and J lost 0, with 10 bases in between. This table comes from immunoSEQ multiplex PCR, and its TCRdb copy is limited to in-frame clones, with some not included. Of about 120,000 clones listed, about nine tenths are singletons. On this clone: What it binds is unknown.

The source is an adult in good health. The chain recombines TRBV7-2 with TRBJ2-5, with D possibly TRBD1 on 5 matching bases. The specimen was peripheral blood, collected on day 0 of AZD1222 vaccination. CDR3 region: CASSLNRHNQETQYF. DNA for the CDR3: TGTGCCAGCAGCTTAAACAGGCATAACCAAGAGACCCAGTACTTC.